Below, 27 T cell receptor beta chains from the same sample are listed, as sequenced in a study of identical twins. TCRdb ran MiXCR on the 5' RACE reads and lists one entry per CDR3 protein. The sample lists roughly 1,500,000 distinct CDR3 sequences, about 31% seen once, with under 0.35% in the top ten. Sample: cord blood. The receptors stem from a newborn girl in good health.

The chain is built from TRBV6-4 and TRBJ1-4, with unresolved D. V was shortened by 4 bases and J by 8 bases, with 11 bases between the two germline ends. The V gene's germline CDR1 is MRHNA and CDR2 SNTAGT. The length of the CDR3 is 13 residues. CDR3 region: CASSVEVGEKLFF. The CDR3 region has the DNA TGTGCCAGCAGTGTCGAGGTGGGAGAAAAACTGTTTTTT.

This clonotype was picked up a small number of times. V and J are TRBV4-2 and TRBJ2-4; 7 bases map to TRBD2. This CDR3 contains 18 residues. The ends lost 0 bases at V and 0 bases at J; junction bases unmatched: 8. Per the germline V gene, CDR1 is LGHNA and CDR2 is YNFKEQ. The CDR3 reads CASSQDLQTSLAKNIQYF. For the CDR3, the DNA is TGTGCCAGCAGCCAAGATCTCCAGACTAGCTTAGCCAAAAACATTCAGTACTTC.

This chain joins TRBV14 and TRBJ2-3; D uncertain. Trimming took off 2 bases at V and 7 bases at J, with 13 bases between the two ends. Germline assignment: CDR1 SGHDN and CDR2 FVKESK. This CDR3 is built from 14 residues. The CDR3, as DNA: TGTGCCAGCAGCCAAAGTCTACCGAGCAATACGCAGTATTTT. It specifies CASSQSLPSNTQYF. The entire variable domain, with the rest obtained from reference TRBV14 and TRBJ2-3, is as follows: EAGVTQFPSHSVIEKGQTVTLRCDPISGHDNLYWYRRVMGKEIKFLLHFVKESKQDESGMPNNRFLAERTGGTYSTLKVQPAELEDSGVYFCASSQSLPSNTQYFGPGTRLTVL.

V gene TRBV28 combines with J gene TRBJ1-5; tentative D call: TRBD1 (5 bases). Per the germline V gene, CDR1 is MDHEN and CDR2 is SYDVKM. The CDR3 is 16 amino acids. V was shortened by 3 bases and J by 3 bases, with 15 bases between the two germline ends. The CDR3 DNA reads as TGTGCCAGCAGTTTCGTGGGGGGTCAGCCCAATCAGCCCCAGCATTTT. This sequence encodes CASSFVGGQPNQPQHF.

The rearrangement links TRBV20-1 to TRBJ2-5; no firm D call. V was trimmed by 2 bases and J by 5 bases, leaving 12 bases between them. Germline CDR1 is DFQATT and CDR2 is SNEGSKA (reference sequence). This CDR3 contains 13 residues. The CDR3 DNA sequence: TGCAGTGCTAGACGTGTCCCCGGGGAGACCCAGTACTTC. Its translation is CSARRVPGETQYF.

This chain links TRBV20-1 with TRBJ2-7; 12 bases fit TRBD2. The CDR3 consists of 18 residues. With 1 base clipped from V and 7 bases from J, the junction kept 17 bases outside the gene matches. Germline V gene data show CDR1 as DFQATT and CDR2 as SNEGSKA (reference sequence). CDR3 sequence: CSARVLTSGGPSYNEQYF. CDR3 in DNA: TGCAGTGCTAGAGTTCTGACTAGCGGGGGCCCCTCCTACAATGAGCAGTACTTC.

This clonotype has just a few counts. The gene calls are TRBV21-1 and TRBJ1-2. TRBV21-1 is termed a pseudogene. This CDR3 spans 16 amino acids. The CDR3 nucleotides are TGTGCCAGCAGCAAAACTCTAGGGAGGTTAGGCTATGGCTACACCTTC. Encoded protein: CASSKTLGRLGYGYTF.

The V call is TRBV20-1, the J call TRBJ2-3, with D perhaps TRBD2 (5 bases). CDR3 length equals 14 residues. V gave up 5 bases and J gave up 4 bases, with 16 bases separating them. CDR1 DFQATT and CDR2 SNEGSKA come from the germline V gene (reference sequence). Here the CDR3 reads CSALLTVGADTQYF. Written as DNA, the CDR3 is TGCAGTGCTCTACTTACCGTCGGGGCAGATACGCAGTATTTT.

The CDR3 bases are TGTGCCAGCAGCCGACGGTATTTCGCGGCCACTGAAGCTTTCTTT. It is translated as CASSRRYFAATEAFF. V is TRBV6-1 and J is TRBJ1-1; unclear D gene. Germline V gene data show CDR1 as MNHNS and CDR2 as SASEGT. The CDR3 runs to 15 residues. V was clipped by 6 bases and J by 4 bases, with 18 bases between them.

In the case of this clonotype: This sequence may be a read error, since a much larger clone differs from it by one base. CDR3 coding DNA: TGTGCCAGCAGTGCCCATAACTATGGCTACACCTTC. Amino acid sequence: CASSAHNYGYTF. This chain connects TRBV6-6 to TRBJ1-2; no clear D. This CDR3 comprises 12 residues. Germline-derived CDR1 and CDR2 are MNHNY and SVGAGI (reference sequence). The V and J ends lost 5 bases and 1 base respectively, with 5 bases between them.

There are a few counts of this clonotype. The chain couples TRBV5-5 to TRBJ1-5; 7 nucleotides align to TRBD1. The CDR3 is 15 amino acids. The V gene's germline CDR1 is SGHKS and CDR2 YYEKEE (reference sequence). V lost 4 bases, J lost 4 bases, and 8 bases stayed unmatched. CDR3 residues: CASSRGVTGNQPQHF. The CDR3 bases are TGTGCCAGCAGCCGGGGAGTGACAGGGAATCAGCCCCAGCATTTT.

This CDR3 reads CASSLSPMGNTEAFF. CDR3 nucleotide sequence: TGTGCCAGCAGTTTATCGCCGATGGGGAACACTGAAGCTTTCTTT. The chain employs TRBV27 and TRBJ1-1; D remains ambiguous. CDR1 is MNHEY, CDR2 SMNVEV, per germline (reference sequence). CDR3 length: 15 residues. V shed 0 bases and J shed 1 base, with 9 bases lying between them.

The rearrangement uses TRBV5-1 and TRBJ2-2, with D maybe TRBD1 (5 bases). Trimming removed 0 bases from V and 3 bases from J, with 6 bases in between. Germline-derived CDR1 and CDR2 are SGHRS and YFSETQ. The CDR3 is made up of 14 amino acids. This CDR3 reads CASSLAQDTGELFF. In DNA, the CDR3 is TGCGCCAGCAGCTTGGCACAGGACACCGGGGAGCTGTTTTTT.

The chain carries TRBV24-1 and TRBJ2-1, with 9 bases lining up with TRBD1. Germline loops: CDR1 KGHDR, CDR2 SFDVKD. There are 15 residues in the CDR3. Trimming cost V 1 base and J 8 bases; bases outside gene matches: 5. The CDR3 region is CATSDFPGTGHEQFF. The CDR3, as DNA: TGTGCCACCAGTGATTTTCCAGGGACAGGGCATGAGCAGTTCTTC.

V gene TRBV27 combines with J gene TRBJ2-3; 8 bases match TRBD2. Trimming cost V 3 bases and J 2 bases; bases outside gene matches: 4. The length of the CDR3 is 15 residues. The germline CDR1 and CDR2 sequences are MNHEY and SMNVEV (reference sequence). The CDR3 region is CASSLRGRITDTQYF. CDR3 DNA: TGTGCCAGCAGTTTGCGCGGGAGGATCACAGATACGCAGTATTTT.

With respect to this clonotype: This could be a read error, since a much larger clone is one nucleotide away. Here the CDR3 DNA reads TGTGCCAGCAGCCGACTAGTGGACACAGATACGCAGTATTTT. The encoded protein is CASSRLVDTDTQYF. The chain has TRBV12-3 or TRBV12-4 and TRBJ2-3, with D possibly TRBD2 on 6 matching bases. The CDR3 runs to 14 residues. Trimming cost V 6 bases and J 2 bases, with 12 bases left between them.

The chain uses TRBV24-1 and TRBJ2-4; no clear D gene. Trimming removed 9 bases from V and 0 bases from J, with 14 bases in between. The CDR3 covers 15 residues. The germline gives CDR1 KGHDR, CDR2 SFDVKD. CDR3 nucleotide sequence: TGTGCCACCTGCTGGGTGACGGGAGCCAAAAACATTCAGTACTTC. Protein sequence: CATCWVTGAKNIQYF.

The gene calls are TRBV20-1 and TRBJ2-5; 8 bases agree with TRBD2. The CDR3 is 15 residues long. From germline, CDR1 is DFQATT and CDR2 SNEGSKA (reference sequence). V gave up 0 bases and J gave up 11 bases; unmatched junction bases: 14. CDR3: CSAREPAGASYGQYF. CDR3 bases: TGCAGTGCTAGAGAACCAGCGGGGGCCTCCTACGGGCAGTACTTC.

V is TRBV5-1 and J is TRBJ1-4, with 9 nucleotides matching TRBD1. From germline, CDR1 is SGHRS and CDR2 YFSETQ. V lost 4 bases to trimming and J lost 5 bases; unmatched junction nucleotides: 3. CDR3 length: 14 amino acids. For the CDR3, the DNA is TGCGCCAGCAGCGATACAGGGGGCAATGAAAAACTGTTTTTT. This sequence encodes CASSDTGGNEKLFF.

The chain combines TRBV29-1 with TRBJ1-2; D is perhaps TRBD1 (5 bases). Trimming removed 7 bases from V and 4 bases from J, with 16 bases in between. From germline, CDR1 is SQVTM and CDR2 ANQGSEA. The CDR3 spans 13 residues. This CDR3 reads CSAGSGDSYGYTF. The CDR3 DNA reads TGCAGCGCCGGTTCGGGTGACAGCTATGGCTACACCTTC.

The V gene is TRBV9, the J gene TRBJ2-1, with TRBD1 matching 7 bases. CDR1 is SGDLS, CDR2 YYNGEE, per germline. Trimming removed 5 bases from V and 15 bases from J; junction bases left unmatched: 11. The CDR3 is 12 residues long. The CDR3 DNA reads as TGTGCCAGCAGTTATAGACAGGGTTCTAGGTTCTTC. Amino acids: CASSYRQGSRFF.

The rearrangement uses TRBV5-1 and TRBJ2-3, with 8 nucleotides matching TRBD2. The CDR3 is 15 amino acids. Germline trimming cut 2 bases from V and 6 bases from J; bases unmatched to any gene: 8. Germline lookup yields CDR1 SGHRS and CDR2 YFSETQ. This chain's CDR3 is CASSFPGGPGDTQYF. Written as DNA, the CDR3 is TGCGCCAGCAGCTTCCCGGGAGGGCCAGGGGATACGCAGTATTTT.

The sample holds a few counts of this clonotype. V gene TRBV27 combines with J gene TRBJ1-5; D gene uncertain. CDR1 is MNHEY, CDR2 SMNVEV, per germline (reference sequence). Trimming left V 1 base short and J 4 bases short, with 11 bases between. The CDR3 covers 15 residues. The CDR3 is CASSLWSGRNQPQHF. DNA of the CDR3: TGTGCCAGCAGTTTATGGTCGGGCAGGAATCAGCCCCAGCATTTT.

This clonotype appeared a few times. The chain joins TRBV21-1 to TRBJ1-6. TRBV21-1 is described as a pseudogene. The CDR3 loop spans 13 amino acids. In DNA form, the CDR3 reads TGTGCCAGCAGGGGCTTCGGGAATTCACCCCTCCACTTT. Amino acids: CASRGFGNSPLHF.

The rearrangement links TRBV5-1 to TRBJ2-7; D perhaps matches TRBD2 (6 bases). Trimming left V 1 base short and J 7 bases short, with 9 bases between. Germline V CDR1 and CDR2: SGHRS, YFSETQ. CDR3 length: 12 residues. The CDR3 is CASSLWDSEQYF. CDR3 bases: TGCGCCAGCAGCTTGTGGGACTCTGAGCAGTACTTC.

This clonotype was recorded a few times. The chain's CDR3 is CASSLAPGPLHEQFF. The CDR3 nucleotides read TGTGCCAGCAGTTTAGCTCCTGGCCCTCTGCATGAGCAGTTCTTC. The chain is built from TRBV27 and TRBJ2-1; D ambiguous. The V end lost 2 bases, the J end lost 8 bases, and 16 bases lay between the germline ends. Germline lookup yields CDR1 MNHEY and CDR2 SMNVEV (reference sequence). This CDR3 is 15 amino acids long.

J is TRBJ2-3 and V is TRBV20-1; D gene ambiguous. CDR3 size: 12 residues. Trimming took 1 base from V and 6 from J, leaving 8 bases between them. Germline CDR1 is DFQATT and CDR2 is SNEGSKA (reference sequence). The CDR3 loop is CSARGAADTQYF. The DNA for the CDR3 is TGCAGTGCTAGAGGCGCCGCCGATACGCAGTATTTT.